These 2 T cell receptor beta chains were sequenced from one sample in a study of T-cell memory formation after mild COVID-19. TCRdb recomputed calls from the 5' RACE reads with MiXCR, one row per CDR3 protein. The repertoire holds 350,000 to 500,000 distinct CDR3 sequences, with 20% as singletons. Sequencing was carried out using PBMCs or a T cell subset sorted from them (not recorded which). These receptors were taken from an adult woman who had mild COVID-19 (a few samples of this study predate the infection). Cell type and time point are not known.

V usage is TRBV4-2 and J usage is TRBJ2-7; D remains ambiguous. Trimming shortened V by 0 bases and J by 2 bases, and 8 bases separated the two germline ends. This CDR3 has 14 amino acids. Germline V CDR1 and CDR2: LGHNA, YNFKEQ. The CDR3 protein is CASSQDVTPYEQYF. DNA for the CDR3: TGTGCCAGCAGCCAAGATGTGACTCCCTACGAGCAGTACTTC.

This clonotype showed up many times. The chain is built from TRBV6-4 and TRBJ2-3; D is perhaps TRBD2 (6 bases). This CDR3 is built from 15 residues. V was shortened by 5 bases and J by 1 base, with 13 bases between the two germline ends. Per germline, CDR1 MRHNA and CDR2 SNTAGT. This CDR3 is CASSLSSGGTDTQYF. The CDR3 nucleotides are TGTGCCAGCAGTCTATCATCGGGGGGCACAGATACGCAGTATTTT.